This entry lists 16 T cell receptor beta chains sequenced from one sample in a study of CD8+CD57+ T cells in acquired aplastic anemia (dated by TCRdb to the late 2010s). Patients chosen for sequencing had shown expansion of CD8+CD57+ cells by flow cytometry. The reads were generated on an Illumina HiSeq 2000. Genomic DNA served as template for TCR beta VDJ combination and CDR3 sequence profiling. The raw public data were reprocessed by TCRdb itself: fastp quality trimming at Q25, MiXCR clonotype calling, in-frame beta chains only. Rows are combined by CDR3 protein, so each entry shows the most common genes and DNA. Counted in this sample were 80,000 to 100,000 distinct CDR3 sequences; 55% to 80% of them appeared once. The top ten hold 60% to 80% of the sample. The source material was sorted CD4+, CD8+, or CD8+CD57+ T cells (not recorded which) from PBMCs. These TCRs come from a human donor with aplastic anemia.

The CDR3 region has the DNA TGTGCCAGCATCCGGGACAGGGTAACTAATGAAAAACTGTTTTTT. It yields the protein CASIRDRVTNEKLFF. The chain employs TRBV2 and TRBJ1-4; 9 bases fit TRBD1. The CDR3 runs to 15 residues. Per germline, CDR1 SNHLY and CDR2 FYNNEI. V shed 7 bases, J shed 1 base, and the junction held 4 bases outside the gene matches.

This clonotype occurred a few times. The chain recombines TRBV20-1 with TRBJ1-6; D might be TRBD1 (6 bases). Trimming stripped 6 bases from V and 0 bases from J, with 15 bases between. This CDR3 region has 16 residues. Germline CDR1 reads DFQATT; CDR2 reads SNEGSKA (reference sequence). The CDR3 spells CSASRQESSYNSPLHF. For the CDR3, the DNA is TGCAGTGCGAGTAGACAGGAGAGCTCCTATAATTCACCCCTCCACTTT.

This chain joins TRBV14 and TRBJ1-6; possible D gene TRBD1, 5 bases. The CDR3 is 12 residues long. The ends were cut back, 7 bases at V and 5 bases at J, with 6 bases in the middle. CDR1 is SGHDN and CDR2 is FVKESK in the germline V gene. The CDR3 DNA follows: TGTGCCAGCACCAGGGATAATTCACCCCTCCACTTT. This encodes CASTRDNSPLHF. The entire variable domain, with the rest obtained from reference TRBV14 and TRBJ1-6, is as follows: EAGVTQFPSHSVIEKGQTVTLRCDPISGHDNLYWYRRVMGKEIKFLLHFVKESKQDESGMPNNRFLAERTGGTYSTLKVQPAELEDSGVYFCASTRDNSPLHFGNGTRLTVT.

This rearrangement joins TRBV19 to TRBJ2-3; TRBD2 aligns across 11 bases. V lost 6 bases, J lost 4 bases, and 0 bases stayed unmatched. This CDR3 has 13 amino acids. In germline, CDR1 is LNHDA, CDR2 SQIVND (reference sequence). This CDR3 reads CASRLAGADTQYF. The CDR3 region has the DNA TGTGCCAGTAGACTAGCGGGGGCAGATACGCAGTATTTT. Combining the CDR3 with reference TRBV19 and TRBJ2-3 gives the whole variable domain DGGITQSPKYLFRKEGQNVTLSCEQNLNHDAMYWYRQDPGQGLRLIYYSQIVNDFQKGDIAEGYSVSREKKESFPLTVTSAQKNPTAFYLCASRLAGADTQYFGPGTRLTVL.

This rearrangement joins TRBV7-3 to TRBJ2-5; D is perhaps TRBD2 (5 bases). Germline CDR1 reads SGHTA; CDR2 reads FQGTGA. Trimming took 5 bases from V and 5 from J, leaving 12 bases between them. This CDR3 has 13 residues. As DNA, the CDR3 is TGTGCCAGCAGCCGTTCCACGGGGGAGACCCAGTACTTC. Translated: CASSRSTGETQYF.

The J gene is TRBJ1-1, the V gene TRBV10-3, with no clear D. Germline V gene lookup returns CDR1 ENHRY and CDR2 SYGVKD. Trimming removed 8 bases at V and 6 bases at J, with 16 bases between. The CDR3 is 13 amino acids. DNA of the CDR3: TGTGCCATCTCCTTTGATGGTTGGGCTGAAGCTTTCTTT. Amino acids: CAISFDGWAEAFF.

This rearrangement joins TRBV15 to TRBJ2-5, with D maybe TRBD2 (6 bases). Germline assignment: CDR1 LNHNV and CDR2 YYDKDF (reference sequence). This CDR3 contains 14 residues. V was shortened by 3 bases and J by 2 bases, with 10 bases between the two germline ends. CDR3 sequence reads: CATSRDRGQETQYF. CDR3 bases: TGTGCCACCAGCAGGGATCGGGGGCAAGAGACCCAGTACTTC.

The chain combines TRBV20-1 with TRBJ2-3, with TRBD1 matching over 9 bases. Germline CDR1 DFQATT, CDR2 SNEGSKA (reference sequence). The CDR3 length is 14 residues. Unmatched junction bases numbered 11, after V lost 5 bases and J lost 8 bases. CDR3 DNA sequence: TGCAGTGCTCCACAGGACAGGGGTCACGGTACGCAGTATTTT. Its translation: CSAPQDRGHGTQYF.

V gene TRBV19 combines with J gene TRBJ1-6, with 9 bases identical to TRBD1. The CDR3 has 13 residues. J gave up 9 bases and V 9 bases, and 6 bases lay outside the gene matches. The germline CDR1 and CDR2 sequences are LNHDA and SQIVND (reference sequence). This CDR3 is CASFGQGTSPLHF. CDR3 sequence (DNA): TGTGCCAGCTTTGGACAGGGGACTTCACCCCTCCACTTT.

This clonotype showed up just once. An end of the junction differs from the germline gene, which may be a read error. The CDR3: CASSDLGASTYEPYF. The DNA for the CDR3 is TGTGCCAGCAGTGATTTGGGAGCTTCAACCTACGAGCCGTACTTC. The rearrangement uses TRBV2 and TRBJ2-7; a possible D gene is TRBD2 (5 bases). CDR1 is SNHLY, CDR2 FYNNEI, per germline. This CDR3 contains 15 residues.

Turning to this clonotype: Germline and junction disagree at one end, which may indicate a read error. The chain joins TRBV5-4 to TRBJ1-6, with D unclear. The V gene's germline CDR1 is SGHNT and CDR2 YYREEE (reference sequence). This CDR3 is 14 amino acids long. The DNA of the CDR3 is TGTGCCAGCAGCTTGGGACTGAATAATTCACCCCCCCACTTT. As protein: CASSLGLNNSPPHF.

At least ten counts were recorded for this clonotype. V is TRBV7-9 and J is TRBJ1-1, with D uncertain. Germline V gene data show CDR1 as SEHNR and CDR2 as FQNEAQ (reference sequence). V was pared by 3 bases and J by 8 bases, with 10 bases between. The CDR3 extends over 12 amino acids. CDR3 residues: CASSFPQQEAFF. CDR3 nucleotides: TGTGCCAGCAGCTTCCCCCAACAAGAAGCTTTCTTT. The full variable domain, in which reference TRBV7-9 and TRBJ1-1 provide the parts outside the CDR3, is DTGVSQNPRHKITKRGQNVTFRCDPISEHNRLYWYRQTLGQGPEFLTYFQNEAQLEKSRLLSDRFSAERPKGSFSTLEIQRTEQGDSAMYLCASSFPQQEAFFGQGTRLTVV.

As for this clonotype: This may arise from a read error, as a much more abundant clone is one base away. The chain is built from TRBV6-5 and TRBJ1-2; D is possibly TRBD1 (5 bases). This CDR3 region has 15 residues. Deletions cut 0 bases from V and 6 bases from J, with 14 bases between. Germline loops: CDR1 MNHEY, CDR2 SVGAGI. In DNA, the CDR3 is TGTGCCAGCAGTTACTCCCTAACAGGAGTCCATGGCTACACCTTC. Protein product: CASSYSLTGVHGYTF.

CDR3 region: CASSPDYGPQHF. DNA of the CDR3: TGTGCCAGCAGCCCCGATTATGGGCCCCAGCATTTT. The V call is TRBV7-8, the J call TRBJ1-5; D is ambiguous. V was trimmed by 5 bases and J by 9 bases, leaving 11 bases between them. Germline V CDR1 and CDR2: SGHVS, FQNEAQ. The CDR3 has 12 residues.

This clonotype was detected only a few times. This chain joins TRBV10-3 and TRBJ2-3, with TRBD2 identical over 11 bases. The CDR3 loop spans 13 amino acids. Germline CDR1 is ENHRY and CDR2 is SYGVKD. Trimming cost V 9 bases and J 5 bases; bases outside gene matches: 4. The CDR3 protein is CAILAGVQDTQYF. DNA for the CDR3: TGTGCCATACTAGCGGGAGTTCAAGATACGCAGTATTTT.

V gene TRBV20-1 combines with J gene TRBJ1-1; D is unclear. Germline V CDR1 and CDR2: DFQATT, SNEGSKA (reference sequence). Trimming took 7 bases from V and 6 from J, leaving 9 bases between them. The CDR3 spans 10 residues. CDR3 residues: CSGGNPEAFF. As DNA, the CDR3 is TGCAGTGGGGGAAACCCTGAAGCTTTCTTT.